A selection of T cell receptor beta chains follows, all from one sample in a study of control samples from healthy donors and cancer patients. Repertoires were generated with immunoSEQ multiplex PCR, while TCRdb's copy carries only in-frame clones and drops some. The sample lists about 52,000 clones, 85% to 95% seen once, with roughly 2.3% in the top ten. The sample taken for sequencing was blood. The receptors derive from a young man in good health. CDR3s include the opening cysteine and the closing phenylalanine or tryptophan. Fields, in order: CDR3 length, V gene, J gene, clone size, D gene, CDR3 protein, CDR3 DNA. A D gene is named only where the DNA matches it firmly. Size is stated for part of the rows, as once, few or many counts, or as a class when the clone is expanded.

len: 13; v_gene: TRBV2; j_gene: TRBJ1-1; abundance: .; d_gene: .; CDR3aa: CASIKGRNTEAFF; CDR3nt: TGTGCCAGCATTAAGGGGAGGAACACTGAAGCTTTCTTT
len: 13; v_gene: TRBV9; j_gene: TRBJ2-5; abundance: .; d_gene: .; CDR3aa: CASSVTSTETQYF; CDR3nt: TGTGCCAGCAGCGTAACCAGTACCGAGACCCAGTACTTC
len: 15; v_gene: TRBV1; j_gene: TRBJ1-5; abundance: .; d_gene: .; CDR3aa: CTSSQIGTPDQPQHF; CDR3nt: TGCACCAGCAGCCAGATAGGGACTCCGGATCAGCCCCAGCATTTT
len: 14; v_gene: TRBV7-9; j_gene: TRBJ1-1; abundance: .; d_gene: .; CDR3aa: CASTLSISNTEAFF; CDR3nt: TGTGCCAGCACCCTTTCAATTTCGAACACTGAAGCTTTCTTT
len: 15; v_gene: TRBV10-3; j_gene: TRBJ1-4; abundance: once; d_gene: TRBD1; CDR3aa: CAIRADRGANEKLFF; CDR3nt: TGTGCCATCAGAGCAGACAGGGGGGCTAATGAAAAACTGTTTTTT
len: 15; v_gene: TRBV7-2; j_gene: TRBJ1-2; abundance: .; d_gene: TRBD1; CDR3aa: CASSKPGTGFEGYTF; CDR3nt: TGTGCCAGCAGCAAACCCGGGACAGGCTTTGAGGGCTACACCTTC
len: 16; v_gene: TRBV4-3; j_gene: TRBJ2-3; abundance: .; d_gene: TRBD2; CDR3aa: CASSQDRAGSTDTQYF; CDR3nt: TGCGCCAGCAGCCAAGATCGAGCGGGGTCCACAGATACGCAGTATTTT
len: 15; v_gene: TRBV6-4; j_gene: TRBJ2-7; abundance: .; d_gene: .; CDR3aa: CASSDVPGPTYEQYF; CDR3nt: TGTGCCAGCAGCGACGTCCCGGGACCTACATACGAGCAGTACTTC
len: 16; v_gene: TRBV2; j_gene: TRBJ2-7; abundance: .; d_gene: .; CDR3aa: CASSEREQVLGYEQYF; CDR3nt: TGTGCCAGCAGTGAAAGGGAACAGGTCTTAGGCTACGAGCAGTACTTC
len: 14; v_gene: TRBV13; j_gene: TRBJ2-7; abundance: .; d_gene: TRBD1; CDR3aa: CASSRTGVEYEQYF; CDR3nt: TGTGCCAGCAGCCGGACAGGGGTGGAATACGAGCAGTACTTC
len: 16; v_gene: TRBV7-9; j_gene: TRBJ2-1; abundance: .; d_gene: TRBD2; CDR3aa: CASSSFSGRAYNEQFF; CDR3nt: TGTGCCAGCAGCTCCTTTAGCGGGAGGGCCTACAATGAGCAGTTCTTC
len: 17; v_gene: TRBV3-1/TRBV3-2; j_gene: TRBJ2-1; abundance: .; d_gene: .; CDR3aa: CASSPWTAPNLYNEQFF; CDR3nt: TGTGCCAGCAGCCCTTGGACAGCTCCTAATCTATACAATGAGCAGTTCTTC
len: 15; v_gene: TRBV19; j_gene: TRBJ1-4; abundance: once; d_gene: TRBD1; CDR3aa: CASSRYRGPNEKLFF; CDR3nt: TGTGCCAGTAGTCGCTACAGGGGCCCTAATGAAAAACTGTTTTTT
len: 14; v_gene: TRBV19; j_gene: TRBJ2-7; abundance: .; d_gene: .; CDR3aa: CASSIRSLGDEQYF; CDR3nt: TGTGCCAGTAGTATCCGGAGTCTTGGCGACGAGCAGTACTTC
len: 16; v_gene: TRBV7-8; j_gene: TRBJ1-5; abundance: .; d_gene: TRBD1; CDR3aa: CASSPVWDSRDQPQHF; CDR3nt: TGTGCCAGCAGCCCGGTATGGGACAGTCGTGATCAGCCCCAGCATTTT
len: 13; v_gene: TRBV20-1; j_gene: TRBJ1-4; abundance: .; d_gene: .; CDR3aa: CSASMATGEKLFF; CDR3nt: TGCAGTGCTAGTATGGCGACGGGTGAAAAACTGTTTTTT
len: 13; v_gene: TRBV30; j_gene: TRBJ2-2; abundance: .; d_gene: .; CDR3aa: CAWGTPNTGELFF; CDR3nt: TGTGCCTGGGGGACACCGAACACCGGGGAGCTGTTTTTT
len: 15; v_gene: TRBV11-2; j_gene: TRBJ1-6; abundance: .; d_gene: TRBD1; CDR3aa: CASRIPGQGNSPLHF; CDR3nt: TGTGCCAGCAGAATTCCGGGACAGGGAAATTCACCCCTCCACTTT
len: 16; v_gene: TRBV7-2; j_gene: TRBJ2-7; abundance: .; d_gene: TRBD1; CDR3aa: CASSLNPGQGSYEQYF; CDR3nt: TGTGCCAGCAGCCTAAACCCGGGACAGGGCTCCTACGAGCAGTACTTC
len: 12; v_gene: TRBV6-5; j_gene: TRBJ2-7; abundance: .; d_gene: .; CDR3aa: CASQGWSYEQYF; CDR3nt: TGTGCCAGCCAGGGGTGGTCCTACGAGCAGTACTTC
len: 16; v_gene: TRBV7-3; j_gene: TRBJ2-2; abundance: .; d_gene: TRBD1; CDR3aa: CASSASGTANTGELFF; CDR3nt: TGTGCCAGCAGCGCCTCCGGGACAGCGAACACCGGGGAGCTGTTTTTT
len: 12; v_gene: TRBV29-1; j_gene: TRBJ2-7; abundance: .; d_gene: .; CDR3aa: CSVALTLYEQYF; CDR3nt: TGCAGCGTTGCACTAACCCTCTACGAGCAGTACTTC
len: 19; v_gene: TRBV9; j_gene: TRBJ2-4; abundance: .; d_gene: TRBD1; CDR3aa: CASSPSPDRGGGAKNIQYF; CDR3nt: TGTGCCAGCAGCCCATCCCCGGACAGGGGTGGAGGAGCCAAAAACATTCAGTACTTC
len: 14; v_gene: TRBV28; j_gene: TRBJ2-4; abundance: .; d_gene: .; CDR3aa: CASSSRGIQDIQYF; CDR3nt: TGTGCCAGCAGTTCAAGGGGGATTCAGGACATTCAGTACTTC
len: 15; v_gene: TRBV14; j_gene: TRBJ2-1; abundance: .; d_gene: TRBD2; CDR3aa: CASSHRGVSFNEQFF; CDR3nt: TGTGCCAGCAGCCATCGGGGGGTGAGCTTCAATGAGCAGTTCTTC
len: 15; v_gene: TRBV20-1; j_gene: TRBJ2-7; abundance: .; d_gene: TRBD2; CDR3aa: CSASPRLAPRSEQYF; CDR3nt: TGCAGTGCTAGTCCAAGACTAGCGCCAAGGAGCGAGCAGTACTTC
len: 12; v_gene: TRBV5-1; j_gene: TRBJ2-3; abundance: .; d_gene: .; CDR3aa: CASSLAGDTQYF; CDR3nt: TGCGCCAGCAGCTTGGCCGGAGATACGCAGTATTTT
len: 12; v_gene: TRBV2; j_gene: TRBJ1-5; abundance: .; d_gene: .; CDR3aa: CASSEGGWPQHF; CDR3nt: TGTGCCAGCAGCGAAGGTGGATGGCCCCAGCATTTT
len: 17; v_gene: TRBV28; j_gene: TRBJ1-6; abundance: .; d_gene: .; CDR3aa: CASSLGGRGSYNSPLHF; CDR3nt: TGTGCCAGCAGTTTAGGAGGGAGAGGGTCCTATAATTCACCCCTCCACTTT
len: 13; v_gene: TRBV12-5; j_gene: TRBJ2-1; abundance: .; d_gene: .; CDR3aa: CASGPGTVNEQFF; CDR3nt: TGTGCTAGTGGTCCGGGGACTGTAAATGAGCAGTTCTTC
len: 14; v_gene: TRBV28; j_gene: TRBJ1-2; abundance: .; d_gene: TRBD1; CDR3aa: CASSLDRANYGYTF; CDR3nt: TGTGCCAGCAGCCTGGACAGGGCTAACTATGGCTACACCTTC
len: 17; v_gene: TRBV7-2; j_gene: TRBJ2-1; abundance: .; d_gene: TRBD2; CDR3aa: CASSLELAGLIRNEQFF; CDR3nt: TGTGCCAGCAGCTTAGAGCTGGCGGGACTAATAAGGAATGAGCAGTTCTTC
len: 14; v_gene: TRBV18; j_gene: TRBJ2-7; abundance: .; d_gene: .; CDR3aa: CASSPLEGSYEQYF; CDR3nt: TGTGCCAGCTCACCTCTGGAGGGGTCCTACGAGCAGTACTTC
len: 15; v_gene: TRBV5-4; j_gene: TRBJ2-5; abundance: .; d_gene: TRBD2; CDR3aa: CASSLRSGSPETQYF; CDR3nt: TGTGCCAGCAGCTTACGCAGCGGGAGTCCAGAGACCCAGTACTTC
len: 14; v_gene: TRBV5-1; j_gene: TRBJ2-5; abundance: .; d_gene: .; CDR3aa: CASSLGTRQETQYF; CDR3nt: TGCGCCAGCAGCTTGGGTACTAGACAAGAGACCCAGTACTTC
len: 15; v_gene: TRBV6-5; j_gene: TRBJ2-2; abundance: .; d_gene: .; CDR3aa: CASRRTATNTGELFF; CDR3nt: TGTGCCAGCAGGAGGACAGCCACGAACACCGGGGAGCTGTTTTTT
len: 14; v_gene: TRBV30; j_gene: TRBJ1-4; abundance: .; d_gene: TRBD1; CDR3aa: CAWSTTGRGEKLFF; CDR3nt: TGTGCCTGGAGCACGACAGGGAGGGGTGAAAAACTGTTTTTT
len: 16; v_gene: TRBV9; j_gene: TRBJ2-2; abundance: .; d_gene: TRBD2; CDR3aa: CASSARAGGITGELFF; CDR3nt: TGTGCCAGCAGCGCCAGAGCGGGGGGTATCACCGGGGAGCTGTTTTTT
len: 9; v_gene: TRBV20-1; j_gene: TRBJ2-1; abundance: once; d_gene: .; CDR3aa: CRVGNEQFF; CDR3nt: TGCAGGGTCGGCAATGAGCAGTTCTTC
len: 11; v_gene: TRBV29-1; j_gene: TRBJ2-7; abundance: .; d_gene: .; CDR3aa: CSSLTGYEQYF; CDR3nt: TGCAGCTCCTTAACAGGTTACGAGCAGTACTTC
len: 14; v_gene: TRBV27; j_gene: TRBJ2-2; abundance: few; d_gene: TRBD1; CDR3aa: CASSYTQGAGELFF; CDR3nt: TGTGCCAGCAGTTACACACAGGGGGCCGGGGAGCTGTTTTTT
len: 16; v_gene: TRBV11-2; j_gene: TRBJ2-2; abundance: .; d_gene: .; CDR3aa: CASSQGGAGITGELFF; CDR3nt: TGTGCCAGCAGCCAAGGGGGGGCAGGGATAACCGGGGAGCTGTTTTTT
len: 11; v_gene: TRBV25-1; j_gene: TRBJ1-1; abundance: .; d_gene: .; CDR3aa: CASSESTEAFF; CDR3nt: TGTGCCAGCAGTGAAAGCACTGAAGCTTTCTTT
len: 14; v_gene: TRBV28; j_gene: TRBJ2-7; abundance: .; d_gene: .; CDR3aa: CASRSPGAFGEQYF; CDR3nt: TGTGCCAGCAGATCACCTGGTGCCTTCGGCGAGCAGTACTTC
len: 14; v_gene: TRBV5-6; j_gene: TRBJ1-3; abundance: .; d_gene: .; CDR3aa: CASSPQGYGNTIYF; CDR3nt: TGTGCCAGCAGCCCGCAGGGATATGGAAACACCATATATTTT
len: 15; v_gene: TRBV7-2; j_gene: TRBJ2-6; abundance: .; d_gene: .; CDR3aa: CASSFPGLGANVLTF; CDR3nt: TGTGCCAGCAGCTTCCCGGGGCTCGGGGCCAACGTCCTGACTTTC
len: 15; v_gene: TRBV11-2; j_gene: TRBJ2-7; abundance: .; d_gene: TRBD2; CDR3aa: CASSLAREGTYEQYF; CDR3nt: TGTGCCAGCAGCTTAGCTCGGGAGGGGACCTACGAGCAGTACTTC
len: 12; v_gene: TRBV5-8; j_gene: TRBJ1-3; abundance: .; d_gene: .; CDR3aa: CASRDIGNTIYF; CDR3nt: TGTGCCAGCAGGGATATTGGAAACACCATATATTTT
len: 16; v_gene: TRBV4-1; j_gene: TRBJ1-5; abundance: .; d_gene: .; CDR3aa: CASSQDPAGNFQPQHF; CDR3nt: TGCGCCAGCAGCCAAGATCCGGCAGGGAATTTTCAGCCCCAGCATTTT
len: 14; v_gene: TRBV20-1; j_gene: TRBJ2-3; abundance: .; d_gene: TRBD2; CDR3aa: CSASLLAGADTQYF; CDR3nt: TGCAGTGCTAGTTTGTTGGCGGGAGCAGATACGCAGTATTTT
len: 14; v_gene: TRBV28; j_gene: TRBJ2-1; abundance: .; d_gene: .; CDR3aa: CASSWGQAYNEQFF; CDR3nt: TGTGCCAGCAGTTGGGGGCAGGCCTACAATGAGCAGTTCTTC
len: 10; v_gene: TRBV11-2; j_gene: TRBJ2-7; abundance: .; d_gene: .; CDR3aa: CASSSYEQYF; CDR3nt: TGTGCCAGCAGCTCGTACGAGCAGTACTTC
len: 15; v_gene: TRBV5-1; j_gene: TRBJ2-7; abundance: .; d_gene: .; CDR3aa: CASSQGYSGHYEQYF; CDR3nt: TGCGCCAGCAGCCAGGGTTATTCAGGGCACTACGAGCAGTACTTC
len: 13; v_gene: TRBV6-5; j_gene: TRBJ2-1; abundance: .; d_gene: .; CDR3aa: CASRTQAGNEQFF; CDR3nt: TGTGCCAGCAGAACCCAGGCAGGGAATGAGCAGTTCTTC
len: 15; v_gene: TRBV29-1; j_gene: TRBJ1-3; abundance: .; d_gene: .; CDR3aa: CSVNVVQETGNTIYF; CDR3nt: TGCAGCGTTAACGTCGTACAGGAGACTGGAAACACCATATATTTT
len: 14; v_gene: TRBV5-1; j_gene: TRBJ1-2; abundance: .; d_gene: .; CDR3aa: CASSLPGANYGYTF; CDR3nt: TGCGCCAGCAGCTTACCAGGGGCAAACTATGGCTACACCTTC
len: 15; v_gene: TRBV5-1; j_gene: TRBJ1-6; abundance: .; d_gene: .; CDR3aa: CASSWEQGGNSPLHF; CDR3nt: TGCGCCAGCAGCTGGGAACAGGGTGGGAATTCACCCCTCCACTTT